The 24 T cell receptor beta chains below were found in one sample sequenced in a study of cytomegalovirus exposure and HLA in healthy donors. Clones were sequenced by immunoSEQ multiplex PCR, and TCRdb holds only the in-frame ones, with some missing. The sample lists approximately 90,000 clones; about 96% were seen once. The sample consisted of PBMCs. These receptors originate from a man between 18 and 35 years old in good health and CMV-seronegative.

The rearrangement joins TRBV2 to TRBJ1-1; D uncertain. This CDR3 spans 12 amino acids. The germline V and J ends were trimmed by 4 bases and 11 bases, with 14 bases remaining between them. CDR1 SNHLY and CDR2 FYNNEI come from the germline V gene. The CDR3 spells CASSGARRSAFF. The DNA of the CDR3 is TGTGCCAGCAGTGGGGCGCGGAGGTCGGCTTTCTTT. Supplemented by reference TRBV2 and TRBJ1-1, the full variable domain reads EPEVTQTPSHQVTQMGQEVILRCVPISNHLYFYWYRQILGQKVEFLVSFYNNEISEKSEIFDDQFSVERPDGSNFTLKIRSTKLEDSAMYFCASSGARRSAFFGQGTRLTVV.

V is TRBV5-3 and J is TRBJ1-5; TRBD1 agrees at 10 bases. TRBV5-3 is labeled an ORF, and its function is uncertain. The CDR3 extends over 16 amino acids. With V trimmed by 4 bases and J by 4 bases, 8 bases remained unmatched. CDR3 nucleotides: TGTGCCAGAAGCAGGGACAGGGGATTGTGGAATCAGCCCCAGCATTTT. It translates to CARSRDRGLWNQPQHF.

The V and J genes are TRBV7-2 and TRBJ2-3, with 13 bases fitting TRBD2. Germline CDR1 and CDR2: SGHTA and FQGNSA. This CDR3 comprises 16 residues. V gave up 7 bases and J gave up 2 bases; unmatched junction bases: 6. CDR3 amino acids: CASTDTSGRVTDTQYF. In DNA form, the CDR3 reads TGTGCCAGCACCGATACTAGCGGGAGGGTCACAGATACGCAGTATTTT.

This CDR3 is CASSDPGRGSPYEQYF. The CDR3 DNA reads TGTGCCAGCAGTGACCCGGGGAGGGGCTCGCCCTACGAGCAGTACTTC. The chain carries TRBV25-1 and TRBJ2-7; 7 nucleotides align to TRBD2. The CDR3 has 16 residues. V gave up 3 bases and J gave up 2 bases; unmatched junction bases: 10. The germline gives CDR1 MGHDK, CDR2 SYGVNS.

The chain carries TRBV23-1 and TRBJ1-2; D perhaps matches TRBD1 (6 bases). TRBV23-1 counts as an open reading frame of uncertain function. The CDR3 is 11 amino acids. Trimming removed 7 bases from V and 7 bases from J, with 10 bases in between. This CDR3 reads CASNHRVGYTF. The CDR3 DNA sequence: TGCGCCAGCAACCACAGGGTTGGCTACACCTTC.

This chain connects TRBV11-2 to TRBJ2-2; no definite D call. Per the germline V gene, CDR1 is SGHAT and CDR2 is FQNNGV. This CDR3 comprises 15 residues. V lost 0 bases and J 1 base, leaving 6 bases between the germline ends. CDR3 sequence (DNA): TGTGCCAGCAGCTTAGATCGCAGGAACACCGGGGAGCTGTTTTTT. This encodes CASSLDRRNTGELFF.

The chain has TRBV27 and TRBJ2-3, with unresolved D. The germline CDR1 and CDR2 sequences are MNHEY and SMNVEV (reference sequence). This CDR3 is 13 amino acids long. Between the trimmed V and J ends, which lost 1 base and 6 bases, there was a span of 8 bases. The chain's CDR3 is CASSLYSVDTQYF. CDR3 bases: TGTGCCAGCAGTTTATACTCGGTGGATACGCAGTATTTT.

The CDR3 loop is CASSLLGTIGVPYNEQFF. CDR3 DNA: TGCGCCAGCAGCTTGTTAGGCACTATCGGGGTACCCTACAATGAGCAGTTCTTC. V usage is TRBV5-1 and J usage is TRBJ2-1; possible D gene TRBD2, 5 bases. Trimming cost V 1 base and J 2 bases, with 19 bases left between them. Germline CDR1 is SGHRS and CDR2 is YFSETQ. The CDR3 is 18 amino acids.

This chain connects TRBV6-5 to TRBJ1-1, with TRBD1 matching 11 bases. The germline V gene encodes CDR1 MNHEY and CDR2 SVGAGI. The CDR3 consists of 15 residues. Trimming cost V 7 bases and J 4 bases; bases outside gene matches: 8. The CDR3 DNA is TGTGCCAGCACCTTTACCGGGACAGGGGGCACTGAAGCTTTCTTT. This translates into CASTFTGTGGTEAFF.

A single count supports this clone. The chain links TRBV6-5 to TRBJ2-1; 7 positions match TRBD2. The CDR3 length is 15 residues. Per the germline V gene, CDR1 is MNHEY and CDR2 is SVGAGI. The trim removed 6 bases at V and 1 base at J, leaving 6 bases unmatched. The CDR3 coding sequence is TGTGCCAGCAGCCTTAGCGGGTCTTCCTACAATGAGCAGTTCTTC. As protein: CASSLSGSSYNEQFF.

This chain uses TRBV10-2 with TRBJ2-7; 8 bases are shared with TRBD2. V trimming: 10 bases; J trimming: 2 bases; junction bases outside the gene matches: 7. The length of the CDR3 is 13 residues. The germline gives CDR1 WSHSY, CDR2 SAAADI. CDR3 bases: TGCGCCACCGGGAGTAGCGGGGCCTACGAGCAGTACTTC. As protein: CATGSSGAYEQYF.

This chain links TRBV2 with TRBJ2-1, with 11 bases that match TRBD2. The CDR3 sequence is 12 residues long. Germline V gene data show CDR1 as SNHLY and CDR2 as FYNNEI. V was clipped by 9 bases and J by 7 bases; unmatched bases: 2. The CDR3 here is CARLAGVNEQFF. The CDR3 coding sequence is TGTGCCAGACTAGCGGGGGTTAATGAGCAGTTCTTC.

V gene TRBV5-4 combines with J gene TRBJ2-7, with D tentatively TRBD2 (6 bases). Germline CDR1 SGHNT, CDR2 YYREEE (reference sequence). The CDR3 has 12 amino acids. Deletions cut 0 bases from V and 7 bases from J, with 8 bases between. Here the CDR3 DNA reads TGTGCCAGCAGCTTGGCCAGCGGGGAGCAGTACGTC. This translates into CASSLASGEQYV.

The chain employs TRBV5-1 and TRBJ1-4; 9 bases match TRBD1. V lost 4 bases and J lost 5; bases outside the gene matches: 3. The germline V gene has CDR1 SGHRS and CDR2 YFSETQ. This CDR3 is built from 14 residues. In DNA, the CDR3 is TGCGCCAGCAGCCCTGGACAGGGGAATGAAAAACTGTTTTTT. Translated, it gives CASSPGQGNEKLFF.

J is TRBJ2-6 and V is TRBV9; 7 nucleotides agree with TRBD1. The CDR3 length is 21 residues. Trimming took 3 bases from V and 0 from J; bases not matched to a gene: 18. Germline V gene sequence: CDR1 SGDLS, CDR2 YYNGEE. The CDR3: CASSAGKTVTGSFSGANVLTF. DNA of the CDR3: TGTGCCAGCAGCGCTGGAAAGACCGTGACAGGGAGCTTCTCTGGGGCCAACGTCCTGACTTTC.

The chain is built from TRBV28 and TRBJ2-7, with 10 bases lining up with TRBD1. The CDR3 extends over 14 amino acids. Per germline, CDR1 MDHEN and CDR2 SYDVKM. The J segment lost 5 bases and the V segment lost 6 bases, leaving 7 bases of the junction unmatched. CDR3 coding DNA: TGTGCCAGCAGGCGACAGGGGGCAGGAAACGAGCAGTACTTC. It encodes CASRRQGAGNEQYF.

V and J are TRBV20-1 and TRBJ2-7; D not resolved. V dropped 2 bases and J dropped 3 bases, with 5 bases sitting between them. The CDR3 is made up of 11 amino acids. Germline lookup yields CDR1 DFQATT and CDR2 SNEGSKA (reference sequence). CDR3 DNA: TGCAGTGCTAGAAGACTCTACGAGCAGTACTTC. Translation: CSARRLYEQYF.

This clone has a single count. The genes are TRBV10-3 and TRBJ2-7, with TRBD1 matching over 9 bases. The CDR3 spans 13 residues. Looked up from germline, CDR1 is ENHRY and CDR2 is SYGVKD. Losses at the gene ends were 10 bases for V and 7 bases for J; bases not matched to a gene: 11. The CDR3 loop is CATGPDRGQEQYV. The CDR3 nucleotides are TGTGCCACAGGGCCGGACAGGGGCCAAGAGCAGTACGTC.

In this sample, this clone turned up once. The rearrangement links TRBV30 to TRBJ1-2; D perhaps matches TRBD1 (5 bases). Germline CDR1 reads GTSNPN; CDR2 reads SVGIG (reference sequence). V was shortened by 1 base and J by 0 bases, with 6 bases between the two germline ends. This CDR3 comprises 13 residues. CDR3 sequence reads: CAWSGQTNYGYTF. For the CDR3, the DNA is TGTGCCTGGAGTGGACAGACTAACTATGGCTACACCTTC.

CDR3 DNA sequence: TGTGCCAGCAGACTAGACAGGGTCTTGACGGGAAACGAGCAGTACTTC. Protein: CASRLDRVLTGNEQYF. The rearrangement links TRBV7-8 to TRBJ2-7; 7 positions agree with TRBD1. With V trimmed by 6 bases and J by 5 bases, 16 bases remained unmatched. This CDR3 has 16 amino acids. CDR1 is SGHVS, CDR2 FQNEAQ, per germline.

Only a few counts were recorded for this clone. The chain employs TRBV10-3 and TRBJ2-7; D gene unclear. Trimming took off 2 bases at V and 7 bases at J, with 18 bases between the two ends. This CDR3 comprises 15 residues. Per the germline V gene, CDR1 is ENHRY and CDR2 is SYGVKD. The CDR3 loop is CAISEVPAYPREQYV. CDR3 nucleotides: TGTGCCATCAGTGAGGTCCCAGCCTATCCTAGGGAGCAGTACGTC.

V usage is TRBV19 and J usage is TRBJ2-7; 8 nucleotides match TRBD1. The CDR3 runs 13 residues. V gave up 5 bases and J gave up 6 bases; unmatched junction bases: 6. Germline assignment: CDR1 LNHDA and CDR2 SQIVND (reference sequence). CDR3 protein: CASSQGAMGEQYV. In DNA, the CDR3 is TGTGCCAGTAGTCAGGGGGCGATGGGCGAGCAGTACGTC.

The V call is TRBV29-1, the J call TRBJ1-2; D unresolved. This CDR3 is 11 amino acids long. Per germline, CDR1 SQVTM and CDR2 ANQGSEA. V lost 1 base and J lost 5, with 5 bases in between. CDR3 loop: CSVEGRYGYTF. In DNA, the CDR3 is TGCAGCGTTGAAGGGAGATATGGCTACACCTTC. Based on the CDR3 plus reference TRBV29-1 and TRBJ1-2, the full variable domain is SAVISQKPSRDICQRGTSLTIQCQVDSQVTMMFWYRQQPGQSLTLIATANQGSEATYESGFVIDKFPISRPNLTFSTLTVSNMSPEDSSIYLCSVEGRYGYTFGSGTRLTVV.

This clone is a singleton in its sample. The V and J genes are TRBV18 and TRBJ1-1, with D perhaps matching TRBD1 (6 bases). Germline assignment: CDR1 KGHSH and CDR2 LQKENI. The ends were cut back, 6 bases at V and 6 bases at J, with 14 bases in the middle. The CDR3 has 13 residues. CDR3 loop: CASSLQGDSEAFF. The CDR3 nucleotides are TGTGCCAGCTCGCTACAGGGAGACTCTGAAGCTTTCTTT. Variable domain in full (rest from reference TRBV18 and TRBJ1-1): NAGVMQNPRHLVRRRGQEARLRCSPMKGHSHVYWYRQLPEEGLKFMVYLQKENIIDESGMPKERFSAEFPKEGPSILRIQQVVRGDSAAYFCASSLQGDSEAFFGQGTRLTVV.